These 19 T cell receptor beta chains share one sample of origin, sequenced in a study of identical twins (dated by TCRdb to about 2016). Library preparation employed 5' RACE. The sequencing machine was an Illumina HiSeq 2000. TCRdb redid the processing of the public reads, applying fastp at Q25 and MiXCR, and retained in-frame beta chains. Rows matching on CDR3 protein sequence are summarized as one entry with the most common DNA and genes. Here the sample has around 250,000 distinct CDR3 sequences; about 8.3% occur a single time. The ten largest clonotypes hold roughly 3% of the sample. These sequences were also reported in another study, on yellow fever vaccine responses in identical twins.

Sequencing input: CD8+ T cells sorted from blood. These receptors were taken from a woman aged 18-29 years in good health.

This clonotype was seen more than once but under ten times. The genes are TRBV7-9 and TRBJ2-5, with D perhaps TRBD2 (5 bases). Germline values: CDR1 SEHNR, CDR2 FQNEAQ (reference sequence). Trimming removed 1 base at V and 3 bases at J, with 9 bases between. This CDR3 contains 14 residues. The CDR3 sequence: CASSLDLLEETQYF. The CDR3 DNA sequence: TGTGCCAGCAGCTTAGATCTACTAGAAGAGACCCAGTACTTC.

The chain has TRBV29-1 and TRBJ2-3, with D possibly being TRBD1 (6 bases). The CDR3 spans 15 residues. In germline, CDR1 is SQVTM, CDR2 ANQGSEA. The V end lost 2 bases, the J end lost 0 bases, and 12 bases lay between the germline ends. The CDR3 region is CSVESPGHSTDTQYF. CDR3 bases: TGCAGCGTTGAATCACCGGGACACAGCACAGATACGCAGTATTTT.

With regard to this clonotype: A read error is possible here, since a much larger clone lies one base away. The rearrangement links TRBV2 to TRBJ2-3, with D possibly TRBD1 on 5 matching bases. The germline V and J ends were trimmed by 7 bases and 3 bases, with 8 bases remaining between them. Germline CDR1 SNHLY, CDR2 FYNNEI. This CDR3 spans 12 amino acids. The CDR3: CASTQGTDTQYF. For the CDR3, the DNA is TGTGCCAGCACCCAGGGAACAGATACGCAGTATTTT.

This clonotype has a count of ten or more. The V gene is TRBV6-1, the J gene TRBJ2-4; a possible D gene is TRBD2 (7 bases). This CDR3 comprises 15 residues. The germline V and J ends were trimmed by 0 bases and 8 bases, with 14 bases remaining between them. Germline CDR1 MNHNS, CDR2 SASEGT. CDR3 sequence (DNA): TGTGCCAGCAGTGAAGCGCTGGGGGGGCGGGACATTCAGTACTTC. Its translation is CASSEALGGRDIQYF.

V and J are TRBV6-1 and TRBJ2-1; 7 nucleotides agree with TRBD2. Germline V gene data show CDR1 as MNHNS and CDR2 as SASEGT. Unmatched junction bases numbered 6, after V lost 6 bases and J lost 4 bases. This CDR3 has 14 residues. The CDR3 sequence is CASSWEGTYNEQFF. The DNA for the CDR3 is TGTGCCAGCAGCTGGGAGGGAACATACAATGAGCAGTTCTTC.

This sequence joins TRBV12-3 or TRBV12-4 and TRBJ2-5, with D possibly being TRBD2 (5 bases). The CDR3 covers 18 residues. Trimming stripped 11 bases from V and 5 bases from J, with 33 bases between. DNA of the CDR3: TGTGCCTTCAGCCTTGTCGGGTCTAGCTCATTTTCCGGGGAGACCCAGTACTTC. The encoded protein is CAFSLVGSSSFSGETQYF.

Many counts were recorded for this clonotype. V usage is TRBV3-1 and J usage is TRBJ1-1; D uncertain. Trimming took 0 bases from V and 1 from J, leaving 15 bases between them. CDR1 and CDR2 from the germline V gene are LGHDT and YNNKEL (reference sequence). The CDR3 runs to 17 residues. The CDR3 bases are TGTGCCAGCAGCCAAGATAGCCGCAGACTCCGGAACACTGAAGCTTTCTTT. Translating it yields CASSQDSRRLRNTEAFF.

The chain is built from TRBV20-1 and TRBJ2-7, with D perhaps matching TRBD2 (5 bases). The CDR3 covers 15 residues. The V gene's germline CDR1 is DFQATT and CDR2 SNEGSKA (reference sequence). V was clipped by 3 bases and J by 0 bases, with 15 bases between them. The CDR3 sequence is CSARDNSASSYEQYF. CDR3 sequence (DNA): TGCAGTGCTAGGGATAATAGCGCTTCCTCCTACGAGCAGTACTTC.

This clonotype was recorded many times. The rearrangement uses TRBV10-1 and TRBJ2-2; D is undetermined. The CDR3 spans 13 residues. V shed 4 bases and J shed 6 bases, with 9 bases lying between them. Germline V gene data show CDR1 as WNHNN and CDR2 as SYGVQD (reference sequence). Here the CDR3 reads CASSADGAGELFF. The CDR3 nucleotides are TGCGCCAGCAGTGCTGATGGGGCCGGGGAGCTGTTTTTT.

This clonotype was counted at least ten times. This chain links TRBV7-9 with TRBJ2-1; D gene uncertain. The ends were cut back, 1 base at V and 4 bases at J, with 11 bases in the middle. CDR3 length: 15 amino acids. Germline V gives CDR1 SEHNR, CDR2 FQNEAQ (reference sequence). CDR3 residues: CASSLDTALYNEQFF. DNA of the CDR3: TGTGCCAGCAGCTTAGATACGGCGCTTTACAATGAGCAGTTCTTC.

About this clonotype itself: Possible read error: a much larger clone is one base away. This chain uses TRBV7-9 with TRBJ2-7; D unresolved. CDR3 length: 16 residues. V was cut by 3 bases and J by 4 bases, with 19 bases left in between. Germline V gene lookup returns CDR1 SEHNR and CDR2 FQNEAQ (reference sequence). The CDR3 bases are TGTGCCAGCAGCTTTAGAGGTGGGGATAACCATTACGAGCAGTACTTC. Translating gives CASSFRGGDNHYEQYF.

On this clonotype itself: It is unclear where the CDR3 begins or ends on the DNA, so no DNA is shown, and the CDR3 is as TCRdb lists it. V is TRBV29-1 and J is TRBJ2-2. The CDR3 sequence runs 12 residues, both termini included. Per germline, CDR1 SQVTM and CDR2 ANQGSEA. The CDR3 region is CSGDSSSGELFF.

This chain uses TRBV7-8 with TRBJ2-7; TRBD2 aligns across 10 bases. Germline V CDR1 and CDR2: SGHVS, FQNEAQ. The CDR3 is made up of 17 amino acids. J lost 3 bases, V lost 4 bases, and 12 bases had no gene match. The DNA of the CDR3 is TGTGCCAGCAGCTCGAAGCGGGAACTAGCGGGATTCTACGAGCAGTACTTC. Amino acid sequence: CASSSKRELAGFYEQYF.

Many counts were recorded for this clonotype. CDR3 region: CASSLVPAGDSYEQYF. The DNA for the CDR3 is TGTGCCAGCAGCTTAGTCCCAGCGGGCGATTCCTACGAGCAGTACTTC. The chain couples TRBV7-6 to TRBJ2-7, with a weak D call TRBD2 (6 bases). This CDR3 has 16 amino acids. Trimming left V 1 base short and J 1 base short, with 14 bases between. CDR1 and CDR2 from the germline V gene are SGHVS and FNYEAQ.

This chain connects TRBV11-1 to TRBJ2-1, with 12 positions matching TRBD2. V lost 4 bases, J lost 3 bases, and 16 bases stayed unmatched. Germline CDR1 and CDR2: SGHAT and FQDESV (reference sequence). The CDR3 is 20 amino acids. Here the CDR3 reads CASSYRGGRLAGEVYNEQFF. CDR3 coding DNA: TGTGCCAGCAGCTACCGGGGGGGGAGACTAGCGGGAGAGGTCTACAATGAGCAGTTCTTC.

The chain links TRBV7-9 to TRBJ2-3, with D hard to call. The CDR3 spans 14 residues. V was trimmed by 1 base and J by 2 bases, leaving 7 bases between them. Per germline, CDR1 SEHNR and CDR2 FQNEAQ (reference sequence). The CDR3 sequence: CASSLVLATDTQYF. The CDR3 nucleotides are TGTGCCAGCAGCTTAGTTCTGGCCACAGATACGCAGTATTTT.

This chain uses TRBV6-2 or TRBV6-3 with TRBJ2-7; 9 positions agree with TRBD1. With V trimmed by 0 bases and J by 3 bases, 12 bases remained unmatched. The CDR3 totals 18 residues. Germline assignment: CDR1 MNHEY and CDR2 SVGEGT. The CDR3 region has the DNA TGTGCCAGCAGTTACTCGATGGTTCGGGACAGGGCTGTCTACGAGCAGTACTTC. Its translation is CASSYSMVRDRAVYEQYF.

The CDR3 region is CASRETGLGNQPQHF. In nucleotides, the CDR3 is TGTGCCAGCAGAGAGACAGGGTTGGGGAATCAGCCCCAGCATTTT. This rearrangement joins TRBV12-3 or TRBV12-4 to TRBJ1-5; 7 bases agree with TRBD1. V lost 6 bases to trimming and J lost 4 bases; unmatched junction nucleotides: 9. The CDR3 totals 15 residues.

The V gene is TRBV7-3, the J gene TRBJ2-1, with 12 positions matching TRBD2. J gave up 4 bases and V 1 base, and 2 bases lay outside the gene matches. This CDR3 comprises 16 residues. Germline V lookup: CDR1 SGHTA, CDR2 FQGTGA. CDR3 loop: CASSLKLAGGYNEQFF. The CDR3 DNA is TGTGCCAGCAGCTTAAAACTAGCGGGGGGTTACAATGAGCAGTTCTTC. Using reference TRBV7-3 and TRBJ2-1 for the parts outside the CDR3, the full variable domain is GAGVSQTPSNKVTEKGKYVELRCDPISGHTALYWYRQSLGQGPEFLIYFQGTGAADDSGLPNDRFFAVRPEGSVSTLKIQRTERGDSAVYLCASSLKLAGGYNEQFFGPGTRLTVL.